A selection of T cell receptor beta chains follows, all from one sample in a study of Graves' ophthalmopathy and Graves' hyperthyroidism. TCRdb analysed the multiplex PCR reads with MiXCR anew, one entry per CDR3 protein. The profile shows some 370,000 distinct CDR3 sequences, about 18% of them singletons. Sequencing was done on a sample of peripheral blood. All receptors derive from an adult woman with stable Graves' hyperthyroidism. Each CDR3 is given with its conserved first and last residue. D genes are given only for firm matches. The size entry is marked missing in some rows and otherwise reads once, few, many or a size class.

j_call: TRBJ1-3
v_call: TRBV12-3/TRBV12-4
d_call: -
clone_size: many
cdr3_nt: TGTGCCAGCAGTTTACATGTCAGGGGAAACGGAAACACCATATATTTT
cdr3_aa: CASSLHVRGNGNTIYF

j_call: TRBJ2-7
v_call: TRBV11-2
d_call: TRBD2
clone_size: -
cdr3_nt: TGTGCCAGCAGCTTAGGCCCCTGGACTAGCGGGACATACTACGAGCAGTACTTC
cdr3_aa: CASSLGPWTSGTYYEQYF

j_call: TRBJ2-3
v_call: TRBV20-1
d_call: -
clone_size: -
cdr3_nt: TGCAGTGCTAGCTTAAAAGATACGCAGTATTTT
cdr3_aa: CSASLKDTQYF

j_call: TRBJ1-5
v_call: TRBV7-8
d_call: -
clone_size: -
cdr3_nt: TGTGCCAGCAGCTTAGGGGCCAATCAGCCCGAGCATTTT
cdr3_aa: CASSLGANQPEHF

j_call: TRBJ2-7
v_call: TRBV5-1
d_call: -
clone_size: many
cdr3_nt: TGCGCCAGCAGCTCAACAGGTCCTAGCTCCTACGAGCAGTACTTC
cdr3_aa: CASSSTGPSSYEQYF

j_call: TRBJ1-6
v_call: TRBV6-1
d_call: -
clone_size: many
cdr3_nt: TGTGCCAGCAGTGAGCCCCCGGGGATCGGGGTCGGTTCACCCCTCCACTTT
cdr3_aa: CASSEPPGIGVGSPLHF

j_call: TRBJ2-5
v_call: TRBV27
d_call: -
clone_size: few
cdr3_nt: TGTGCCAGCAGTCCCAGGGTGGTCGGCGAGACCCAGTACTTC
cdr3_aa: CASSPRVVGETQYF

j_call: TRBJ1-2
v_call: TRBV29-1
d_call: TRBD1
clone_size: many
cdr3_nt: TGCAGCGTTGCACGACCCGACAGGGCGGATGGCTACACCTTC
cdr3_aa: CSVARPDRADGYTF

j_call: TRBJ1-2
v_call: TRBV24-1
d_call: TRBD1
clone_size: many
cdr3_nt: TGTGCCACCAGTGATGGGACAGGGGCGTCCTATGGCTACACCTTC
cdr3_aa: CATSDGTGASYGYTF

j_call: TRBJ2-7
v_call: TRBV5-1
d_call: -
clone_size: few
cdr3_nt: TGCGCCAGCAGCTCCCACCGGGACACCTTGCGCCGGCAGTTC
cdr3_aa: CASSSHRDTLRRQF

j_call: TRBJ2-5
v_call: TRBV12-3/TRBV12-4
d_call: -
clone_size: many
cdr3_nt: TGTGCCAGCAGTTTCAGACCGCAAGAGACCCAGTACTTC
cdr3_aa: CASSFRPQETQYF

j_call: TRBJ2-4
v_call: TRBV12-3/TRBV12-4
d_call: -
clone_size: many
cdr3_nt: TGTGCCAGCAGTTTCGGCAGGGCTAACAAAAACATTCAGTACTTC
cdr3_aa: CASSFGRANKNIQYF

j_call: TRBJ1-1
v_call: TRBV19
d_call: -
clone_size: many
cdr3_nt: TGTGCCAGTAGTACCGGGGCAGGAACTGAAGCTTTCTTT
cdr3_aa: CASSTGAGTEAFF

j_call: TRBJ1-1
v_call: TRBV4-3
d_call: -
clone_size: few
cdr3_nt: TGCGCCAGCAGCCAAGATCCCGGACAAAGGACTGAAGCTTTCTTT
cdr3_aa: CASSQDPGQRTEAFF

j_call: TRBJ1-2
v_call: TRBV11-2
d_call: -
clone_size: few
cdr3_nt: TGTGCCAGCAGCAAGGGACTTCAGGACCCCGGCTACACCTTC
cdr3_aa: CASSKGLQDPGYTF

j_call: TRBJ2-7
v_call: TRBV28
d_call: -
clone_size: many
cdr3_nt: TGTGCCAGCAGCCCTCCCCGGGTACCCAAGGAGCAGTACTTC
cdr3_aa: CASSPPRVPKEQYF

j_call: TRBJ2-7
v_call: TRBV27
d_call: TRBD1
clone_size: many
cdr3_nt: TGTGCCAGCCAATCCATGACAGGGTTCTACGAGCAGTACTTC
cdr3_aa: CASQSMTGFYEQYF

j_call: TRBJ1-1
v_call: TRBV5-6
d_call: TRBD1
clone_size: many
cdr3_nt: TGTGCCAGCAGCTTGTTCGAGGGGGCATACACTGAAGCTTTCTTT
cdr3_aa: CASSLFEGAYTEAFF

j_call: TRBJ1-2
v_call: TRBV20-1
d_call: -
clone_size: few
cdr3_nt: TGCAGTGCTAAAGTGGAGCCCGGGCCCTATGGCTACACCTTC
cdr3_aa: CSAKVEPGPYGYTF

j_call: TRBJ2-5
v_call: TRBV6-1
d_call: -
clone_size: many
cdr3_nt: TGTGCCAGCAGTCAAACGGGACATGCGTCGGGAACCCAGTACTTC
cdr3_aa: CASSQTGHASGTQYF

j_call: TRBJ1-1
v_call: TRBV2
d_call: -
clone_size: -
cdr3_nt: TGTGCCAGCAGTGTACGCAGCTTGAACACTGAAGCTTTCTTT
cdr3_aa: CASSVRSLNTEAFF

j_call: TRBJ2-5
v_call: TRBV4-2
d_call: TRBD2
clone_size: many
cdr3_nt: TGTGCCAGCAGCCAAGAGGCTAGCGGGAGTTACCAAGAGACCCAGTACTTC
cdr3_aa: CASSQEASGSYQETQYF

j_call: TRBJ2-5
v_call: TRBV25-1
d_call: -
clone_size: many
cdr3_nt: TGTGCCAGCAGTGAATTGGGAGTCAGCGGCGGAGTTGGGGAGACCCAGTACTTC
cdr3_aa: CASSELGVSGGVGETQYF

j_call: TRBJ2-4
v_call: TRBV28
d_call: -
clone_size: many
cdr3_nt: TGTGCCAGCACCACGACAGAAAAAAACATTCAGTACTTC
cdr3_aa: CASTTTEKNIQYF

j_call: TRBJ1-2
v_call: TRBV12-3/TRBV12-4
d_call: TRBD1
clone_size: once
cdr3_nt: TGTGCCAGCAGGATACAGGGGGCGGGCAATGGCTACACCTTC
cdr3_aa: CASRIQGAGNGYTF

j_call: TRBJ1-3
v_call: TRBV11-2
d_call: -
clone_size: many
cdr3_nt: TGTGCCAGCAGCTCCAGTGGGGCTGGAAACACCATATATTTT
cdr3_aa: CASSSSGAGNTIYF

j_call: TRBJ1-1
v_call: TRBV4-1
d_call: -
clone_size: once
cdr3_nt: TGCGCCAGCAGCTACAGGGAAGCGGGTGAAGCTTTCTTT
cdr3_aa: CASSYREAGEAFF

j_call: TRBJ2-5
v_call: TRBV15
d_call: -
clone_size: many
cdr3_nt: TGTGCCACCAGCAGGTCAGGGATCTGGTACCAAGAGACCCAGTACTTC
cdr3_aa: CATSRSGIWYQETQYF

j_call: TRBJ2-2
v_call: TRBV28
d_call: TRBD2
clone_size: -
cdr3_nt: TGTGCCAGCAGTTTTCTCGGGAGGGCTAACACCGGGGAGCTGTTTTTT
cdr3_aa: CASSFLGRANTGELFF

j_call: TRBJ2-2
v_call: TRBV6-2/TRBV6-3
d_call: -
clone_size: many
cdr3_nt: TGTGCCAGCAGTTACACCAAGGAGGGGAGGAACACCGGGGAGCTGTTTTTT
cdr3_aa: CASSYTKEGRNTGELFF

j_call: TRBJ2-7
v_call: TRBV28
d_call: TRBD2
clone_size: many
cdr3_nt: TGTGCCAGCAGCCTGACTAGCGGGACCTCCTACGAGCAGTACTTC
cdr3_aa: CASSLTSGTSYEQYF

j_call: TRBJ2-7
v_call: TRBV25-1
d_call: TRBD2
clone_size: many
cdr3_nt: TGTGCCAGCAGCCCCCTAGCGGGAGCGACAACCTACGAGCAGTACTTC
cdr3_aa: CASSPLAGATTYEQYF

j_call: TRBJ1-5
v_call: TRBV19
d_call: TRBD1
clone_size: many
cdr3_nt: TGTGCCAGTCTGGACAGGGTGGAAAGCAATCAGCCCCAGCATTTT
cdr3_aa: CASLDRVESNQPQHF

j_call: TRBJ2-5
v_call: TRBV20-1
d_call: -
clone_size: many
cdr3_nt: TGCAGTGCTACCCCGAGGAAGGGAGAGACCCAGTACTTC
cdr3_aa: CSATPRKGETQYF

j_call: TRBJ2-4
v_call: TRBV20-1
d_call: TRBD1
clone_size: -
cdr3_nt: TGCAGTGCTAGAGATGGTGAAGGGGGCCCGACTGGCATTAAGTACTTC
cdr3_aa: CSARDGEGGPTGIKYF

j_call: TRBJ2-7
v_call: TRBV11-2
d_call: -
clone_size: -
cdr3_nt: TGTGCCTGCAGCTCTGGACTGTCACTGTACGAGCAGTACTTC
cdr3_aa: CACSSGLSLYEQYF

j_call: TRBJ1-2
v_call: TRBV6-1
d_call: TRBD1
clone_size: -
cdr3_nt: TGTGCCAGCAGTCCGTCCCGGGACAGGGTCGGCTACACCTTC
cdr3_aa: CASSPSRDRVGYTF